Below, 8 T cell receptor beta chains from the same sample are listed, as sequenced in a study of T cells in Graves' hyperthyroidism and ophthalmopathy. Template material for amplifying TCR beta CDR3 regions consisted of RNA transcripts. Carried out on the TCR CDR3, a first-round RT-PCR used the HTBI primer set. TCRdb re-derived calls from the multiplex PCR reads in MiXCR, one entry per CDR3 protein. The top ten clones hold 11% of a sample with roughly 380,000 distinct CDR3 sequences, more than 11% of them seen once. Sequenced material: blood. Source of these receptors: a woman aged 60-70 years with Graves' hyperthyroidism.

This clonotype came up many times. The chain carries TRBV11-2 and TRBJ2-5; D is possibly TRBD1 (5 bases). Germline V gene data show CDR1 as SGHAT and CDR2 as FQNNGV. Trimming removed 0 bases from V and 4 bases from J, with 9 bases in between. This CDR3 region has 14 residues. CDR3 in amino acids: CASSLDSGLETQYF. The DNA of the CDR3 is TGTGCCAGCAGCTTAGATTCAGGGTTAGAGACCCAGTACTTC.

The chain carries TRBV9 and TRBJ2-5; D possibly uses TRBD1 or TRBD2 (6 bases each). Germline CDR1 and CDR2: SGDLS and YYNGEE. V was cut by 2 bases and J by 5 bases, with 19 bases left in between. The CDR3 sequence is 16 residues long. This CDR3 reads CASSVGGTGPRETQYF. CDR3 coding DNA: TGTGCCAGCAGCGTGGGGGGAACAGGGCCTAGGGAGACCCAGTACTTC.

This clonotype was counted many times. The V call is TRBV11-1, the J call TRBJ2-2, with D perhaps assigned TRBD1 or TRBD2 (5 bases each). This CDR3 has 15 amino acids. V lost 5 bases, J lost 0 bases, and 10 bases lay in between. Germline CDR1 is SGHAT and CDR2 is FQDESV (reference sequence). This chain's CDR3 is CASSLRDANTGELFF. CDR3 nucleotide sequence: TGTGCCAGCAGCCTTCGGGACGCGAACACCGGGGAGCTGTTTTTT.

At least ten counts were recorded for this clonotype. This chain connects TRBV7-9 to TRBJ2-7; maybe TRBD1 (6 bases). The V end lost 5 bases, the J end lost 4 bases, and 15 bases lay between the germline ends. Germline CDR1 is SEHNR and CDR2 is FQNEAQ (reference sequence). CDR3 size: 14 residues. The CDR3 region has the DNA TGTGCCAGCAGCATAAATACCAGGGGATACGAGCAGTACTTC. Amino acid sequence: CASSINTRGYEQYF.

The chain joins TRBV7-2 to TRBJ2-7; 9 bases map to TRBD2. Germline V gene lookup returns CDR1 SGHTA and CDR2 FQGNSA. The CDR3 spans 14 residues. With 3 bases clipped from V and 6 bases from J, the junction kept 6 bases outside the gene matches. CDR3 sequence reads: CASSFPLAGVEQYF. CDR3 bases: TGTGCCAGCAGCTTCCCGTTAGCGGGAGTCGAGCAGTACTTC.

In its sample, this clonotype was seen many times. The gene calls are TRBV5-1 and TRBJ1-4; tentatively, D is TRBD1 (5 bases). This CDR3 region has 16 residues. Trimming removed 4 bases from V and 7 bases from J, with 20 bases in between. Per germline, CDR1 SGHRS and CDR2 YFSETQ. CDR3 in DNA: TGCGCCAGCAGCGTTAGGACACCTGGGCGGGGTGAAAAACTGTTTTTT. Its translation is CASSVRTPGRGEKLFF.

This clonotype occurred many times. The rearrangement links TRBV5-1 to TRBJ2-5; TRBD2 agrees at 7 bases. With V trimmed by 4 bases and J by 2 bases, 8 bases remained unmatched. The germline gives CDR1 SGHRS, CDR2 YFSETQ. This CDR3 spans 15 amino acids. The CDR3 region has the DNA TGCGCCAGCAGCCCTTTTTCTAGCGGACAAGAGACCCAGTACTTC. It codes for CASSPFSSGQETQYF.

Note on this clonotype: The junction departs from germline at one end; a sequencing error may be responsible. The V call is TRBV6-5, the J call TRBJ1-6, with D tentatively TRBD1 (5 bases). Per germline, CDR1 MNHEY and CDR2 SVGAGI. This CDR3 contains 16 residues. CDR3 DNA sequence: TGTGCCAGCAATTACTCGCCGACAGTCTATAATTCACCCCTCCACTTT. Translated, it gives CASNYSPTVYNSPLHF.